These 29 T cell receptor beta chains were all obtained from the same sample, sequenced in a study of shared clonotypes between healthy human individuals. Generated by immunoSEQ multiplex PCR, the TCRdb table keeps only in-frame clones and is missing some. The sample has about 1.5 million clones, around 98% seen once. Sequenced input: naive CD4+ T cells sorted from blood. The sample's subset: CD45RA+ positively selected. Source of these receptors: a young man in good health.

The V call is TRBV5-1, the J call TRBJ2-7; TRBD2 matches at 13 bases. Trimming cost V 3 bases and J 3 bases; bases outside gene matches: 3. Germline V CDR1 and CDR2: SGHRS, YFSETQ. The CDR3 extends over 15 amino acids. The CDR3 nucleotides are TGCGCCAGCAGCTCGGGACTAGCGGGGTTCTACGAGCAGTACTTC. Translated: CASSSGLAGFYEQYF.

The rearrangement links TRBV18 to TRBJ1-2, with TRBD1 identical over 10 bases. CDR1 and CDR2 from the germline V gene are KGHSH and LQKENI. With 2 bases clipped from V and 7 bases from J, the junction kept 13 bases outside the gene matches. The CDR3 has 17 amino acids. CDR3: CASSPTAFGQGGAGYTF. CDR3 coding DNA: TGTGCCAGCTCACCAACCGCCTTCGGACAGGGGGGAGCTGGCTACACCTTC. The variable domain in full, completed from reference TRBV18 and TRBJ1-2, reads NAGVMQNPRHLVRRRGQEARLRCSPMKGHSHVYWYRQLPEEGLKFMVYLQKENIIDESGMPKERFSAEFPKEGPSILRIQQVVRGDSAAYFCASSPTAFGQGGAGYTFGSGTRLTVV.

This clone was recorded a few times. The chain uses TRBV6-6 and TRBJ1-2, with unresolved D. There are 16 residues in the CDR3. Trimming took 2 bases from V and 0 from J, leaving 13 bases between them. Germline loops: CDR1 MNHNY, CDR2 SVGAGI (reference sequence). The CDR3 spells CASSYMSGDSNYGYTF. The CDR3 nucleotides read TGTGCCAGCAGTTACATGTCCGGGGATTCTAACTATGGCTACACCTTC.

As concerns this clone: This specimen includes other DNA sequences encoding the same CDR3. V and J are TRBV9 and TRBJ1-5; no reliable D call. This CDR3 has 14 amino acids. In germline, CDR1 is SGDLS, CDR2 YYNGEE. Trimming left V 0 bases short and J 5 bases short, with 9 bases between. The CDR3 loop is CASSVEGGDQPQHF. The DNA of the CDR3 is TGTGCCAGCAGCGTAGAAGGCGGCGATCAGCCCCAGCATTTT.

The DNA of the CDR3 is TGTGCCAGCAGCCCCGTGAGGCGGGAAGCTTTCTTT. Residues: CASSPVRREAFF. The chain links TRBV14 to TRBJ1-1; no definite D call. The CDR3 is 12 residues long. V was cut by 4 bases and J by 8 bases, with 11 bases left in between. The germline V gene has CDR1 SGHDN and CDR2 FVKESK.

The rearrangement links TRBV6-6 to TRBJ1-4; D uncertain. The CDR3 extends over 15 amino acids. Germline assignment: CDR1 MNHNY and CDR2 SVGAGI (reference sequence). V lost 6 bases and J 0 bases, leaving 11 bases between the germline ends. CDR3 amino acids: CASRSRKSTNEKLFF. CDR3 DNA sequence: TGTGCCAGCAGAAGCAGAAAGTCAACTAATGAAAAACTGTTTTTT.

This clone was seen a single time. The chain recombines TRBV10-1 with TRBJ2-1; 11 nucleotides align to TRBD2. This CDR3 has 18 residues. With 3 bases clipped from V and 5 bases from J, the junction kept 12 bases outside the gene matches. CDR1 and CDR2 (germline): WNHNN, SYGVQD (reference sequence). In DNA form, the CDR3 reads TGCGCCAGCAGTGATAGTTGGTCTAGCGGGAGGTTACACAATGAGCAGTTCTTC. Protein product: CASSDSWSSGRLHNEQFF.

This clone was recorded once. The identical CDR3 is also encoded by other nucleotide sequences in the sample. V is TRBV19 and J is TRBJ2-7, with TRBD1 identical over 11 bases. The V gene's germline CDR1 is LNHDA and CDR2 SQIVND (reference sequence). V trimming: 7 bases; J trimming: 3 bases; junction bases outside the gene matches: 2. The CDR3 is made up of 13 amino acids. The CDR3 region has the DNA TGTGCCAGTATCGGGACAGGGGGCTACGAGCAGTACTTC. This sequence encodes CASIGTGGYEQYF.

This sequence joins TRBV27 and TRBJ2-7; 8 bases agree with TRBD2. The V and J ends lost 5 bases and 9 bases, in that order; junction bases with no gene match: 3. Per the germline V gene, CDR1 is MNHEY and CDR2 is SMNVEV (reference sequence). CDR3 length equals 11 residues. DNA of the CDR3: TGTGCCAGCAGTGGGACTAGAGGGCAGTACTTC. This gives the protein CASSGTRGQYF.

In the case of this clone: Other nucleotide sequences from this sample produce the same CDR3. The rearrangement uses TRBV5-4 and TRBJ2-1; TRBD2 aligns across 11 bases. V shed 3 bases and J 4 bases; nucleotides not matched to a gene: 3. The CDR3 extends over 15 amino acids. Germline V gene data show CDR1 as SGHNT and CDR2 as YYREEE (reference sequence). The CDR3 nucleotides read TGTGCCAGCAGCTCCGGGACTAGCGGATACAATGAGCAGTTCTTC. As protein: CASSSGTSGYNEQFF.

The chain is built from TRBV28 and TRBJ2-6; D is unresolved. Germline lookup yields CDR1 MDHEN and CDR2 SYDVKM. The V end lost 6 bases, the J end lost 9 bases, and 9 bases lay between the germline ends. This CDR3 has 12 residues. The DNA for the CDR3 is TGTGCCAGCAGCCTACTCGGCAACGTCCTGACTTTC. Protein sequence: CASSLLGNVLTF.

The chain joins TRBV5-1 to TRBJ1-1; the D is unclear. The CDR3 contains 14 residues. The V end lost 2 bases, the J end lost 3 bases, and 11 bases lay between the germline ends. Germline loops: CDR1 SGHRS, CDR2 YFSETQ. The CDR3 here is CASSFNPPHTEAFF. Written as DNA, the CDR3 is TGCGCCAGCAGCTTCAACCCCCCTCACACTGAAGCTTTCTTT.

The rearrangement links TRBV28 to TRBJ2-7; tentative D call: TRBD2 (6 bases). Per the germline V gene, CDR1 is MDHEN and CDR2 is SYDVKM. The CDR3 is 10 residues long. The germline V and J ends were trimmed by 7 bases and 6 bases, with 7 bases remaining between them. CDR3 DNA sequence: TGTGCCAGCACGGGGGTCGAGCAGTACTTC. This gives the protein CASTGVEQYF. Variable domain in full (rest from reference TRBV28 and TRBJ2-7): DVKVTQSSRYLVKRTGEKVFLECVQDMDHENMFWYRQDPGLGLRLIYFSYDVKMKEKGDIPEGYSVSREKKERFSLILESASTNQTSMYLCASTGVEQYFGPGTRLTVT.

The chain employs TRBV29-1 and TRBJ1-4; D ambiguous. The germline CDR1 and CDR2 sequences are SQVTM and ANQGSEA. Trimming left V 2 bases short and J 7 bases short, with 20 bases between. This CDR3 has 16 amino acids. For the CDR3, the DNA is TGCAGCGTTGAACCCCGCCTTCATGCACCAGGTGAAAAACTGTTTTTT. Translated, it gives CSVEPRLHAPGEKLFF.

This clone appeared a single time. The gene calls are TRBV5-4 and TRBJ2-7; TRBD1 agrees at 11 bases. Germline CDR1 reads SGHNT; CDR2 reads YYREEE (reference sequence). This CDR3 has 16 amino acids. V lost 5 bases, J lost 5 bases, and 12 bases stayed unmatched. CDR3 amino acids: CASRPTGQGVSDEQYF. CDR3 coding DNA: TGTGCCAGCAGGCCCACGGGACAGGGGGTGTCGGACGAGCAGTACTTC.

The chain has TRBV18 and TRBJ1-4; D is unclear. Germline-derived CDR1 and CDR2 are KGHSH and LQKENI. Trimming took off 4 bases at V and 9 bases at J, with 24 bases between the two ends. CDR3 size: 17 residues. Here the CDR3 reads CASSLPAMDSTGKKLFF. Here the CDR3 DNA reads TGTGCCAGCTCACTTCCCGCCATGGACTCAACGGGTAAAAAACTGTTTTTT.

The chain recombines TRBV27 with TRBJ2-2; D might be TRBD1 (6 bases). Germline lookup yields CDR1 MNHEY and CDR2 SMNVEV (reference sequence). This CDR3 region has 17 residues. Trimming stripped 1 base from V and 0 bases from J, with 12 bases between. This CDR3 is CASSLWQGLANTGELFF. As DNA, the CDR3 is TGTGCCAGCAGTTTATGGCAGGGGTTGGCGAACACCGGGGAGCTGTTTTTT.

This clone was found once. The chain has TRBV6-1 and TRBJ2-3; 8 nucleotides match TRBD1. This CDR3 contains 14 residues. Germline trimming cut 5 bases from V and 2 bases from J; bases unmatched to any gene: 3. Germline V gene lookup returns CDR1 MNHNS and CDR2 SASEGT. The DNA for the CDR3 is TGTGCCAGCAGTAGGGACAGGTTCACAGATACGCAGTATTTT. Translated, it gives CASSRDRFTDTQYF.

The chain couples TRBV7-2 to TRBJ2-7; D may be TRBD2 (6 bases). Germline V gene data show CDR1 as SGHTA and CDR2 as FQGNSA. V was cut by 1 base and J by 1 base, with 11 bases left in between. The CDR3 covers 15 residues. The CDR3 reads CASSLEVAESYEQYF. The DNA of the CDR3 is TGTGCCAGCAGCTTAGAGGTAGCGGAATCCTACGAGCAGTACTTC.

The chain uses TRBV27 and TRBJ2-2; 8 bases match TRBD2. V was pared by 7 bases and J by 1 base, with 11 bases of the junction left unmatched. From germline, CDR1 is MNHEY and CDR2 SMNVEV (reference sequence). The CDR3 spans 17 residues. The CDR3 is CASTRLASWVNTGELFF. In DNA form, the CDR3 reads TGTGCCAGCACCCGACTAGCGAGCTGGGTGAACACCGGGGAGCTGTTTTTT.

V gene TRBV28 combines with J gene TRBJ2-7; D is perhaps TRBD1 or TRBD2 (5 bases each). V shed 7 bases and J shed 4 bases, with 11 bases lying between them. The germline V gene encodes CDR1 MDHEN and CDR2 SYDVKM. CDR3 length equals 12 residues. The CDR3 DNA sequence: TGTGCCAGCACCCAGGGACGATACGAGCAGTACTTC. This encodes CASTQGRYEQYF. The complete variable domain, with remaining parts taken from reference TRBV28 and TRBJ2-7, reads DVKVTQSSRYLVKRTGEKVFLECVQDMDHENMFWYRQDPGLGLRLIYFSYDVKMKEKGDIPEGYSVSREKKERFSLILESASTNQTSMYLCASTQGRYEQYFGPGTRLTVT.

This chain joins TRBV7-9 and TRBJ2-1, with D possibly TRBD2 on 5 matching bases. V was cut by 2 bases and J by 9 bases, with 8 bases left in between. The CDR3 runs to 12 residues. Germline CDR1 SEHNR, CDR2 FQNEAQ (reference sequence). The CDR3 DNA reads TGTGCCAGCAGCTTACTCGCGGGTGAGCAGTTCTTC. Translated: CASSLLAGEQFF. Drawing the rest from reference TRBV7-9 and TRBJ2-1, the complete variable domain is DTGVSQNPRHKITKRGQNVTFRCDPISEHNRLYWYRQTLGQGPEFLTYFQNEAQLEKSRLLSDRFSAERPKGSFSTLEIQRTEQGDSAMYLCASSLLAGEQFFGPGTRLTVL.

This clone is a singleton in its sample. The V gene is TRBV19, the J gene TRBJ2-5; D is unclear. V lost 5 bases, J lost 2 bases, and 9 bases lay in between. The germline V gene has CDR1 LNHDA and CDR2 SQIVND (reference sequence). There are 13 residues in the CDR3. DNA of the CDR3: TGTGCCAGTAGTCTGGGCGAGCAAGAGACCCAGTACTTC. Translated: CASSLGEQETQYF.

The V gene is TRBV28, the J gene TRBJ1-3; TRBD1 might be the D (5 bases). Trimming took off 2 bases at V and 5 bases at J, with 13 bases between the two ends. This CDR3 comprises 15 residues. CDR1 and CDR2 from the germline V gene are MDHEN and SYDVKM. DNA of the CDR3: TGTGCCAGCAGTTTACAAGGGGTACATAGAAACACCATATATTTT. Protein sequence: CASSLQGVHRNTIYF. Looking up the rest from reference TRBV28 and TRBJ1-3 gives the full variable domain: DVKVTQSSRYLVKRTGEKVFLECVQDMDHENMFWYRQDPGLGLRLIYFSYDVKMKEKGDIPEGYSVSREKKERFSLILESASTNQTSMYLCASSLQGVHRNTIYFGEGSWLTVV.

V usage is TRBV6-1 and J usage is TRBJ1-1; D gene unclear. Trimming pared 2 bases from V and 7 bases from J, leaving 11 bases between. This CDR3 is 13 amino acids long. Looked up from germline, CDR1 is MNHNS and CDR2 is SASEGT. Here the CDR3 reads CASSEYTLGEAFF. The CDR3, as DNA: TGTGCCAGCAGTGAATATACGCTGGGTGAAGCTTTCTTT.

The J gene is TRBJ2-3, the V gene TRBV9; D perhaps matches TRBD1 (5 bases). V shed 5 bases and J shed 0 bases, with 22 bases lying between them. CDR1 SGDLS and CDR2 YYNGEE come from the germline V gene. CDR3 length equals 18 residues. This CDR3 is CASSVLGATDTSTDTQYF. CDR3 in DNA: TGTGCCAGCAGTGTCCTTGGGGCTACAGACACTAGCACAGATACGCAGTATTTT.

V gene TRBV13 combines with J gene TRBJ2-1; 12 bases map to TRBD1. In germline, CDR1 is PRHDT, CDR2 FYEKMQ (reference sequence). Unmatched junction bases numbered 17, after V lost 7 bases and J lost 1 base. The CDR3 length is 20 residues. The CDR3 coding sequence is TGTGCCAGCACTCCCGCCCCGGGACAGGGGGCGCTGGGGTCCTACAATGAGCAGTTCTTC. This encodes CASTPAPGQGALGSYNEQFF.

The CDR3 spells CASSPRRGPGTF. The CDR3 DNA reads TGTGCCAGCAGCCCTCGTAGGGGTCCAGGGACCTTC. This chain joins TRBV9 and TRBJ1-2; D is possibly TRBD1 (5 bases). V was cut by 4 bases and J by 14 bases, with 18 bases left in between. Germline values: CDR1 SGDLS, CDR2 YYNGEE. The CDR3 contains 12 residues.

V usage is TRBV10-3 and J usage is TRBJ2-7; weak D call: TRBD1 (6 bases). The V gene lost 6 bases and the J gene lost 2 bases, with 11 bases spanning the gap. There are 13 residues in the CDR3. Germline V CDR1 and CDR2: ENHRY, SYGVKD. The CDR3 is CAISRDTPYEQYF. The CDR3 coding sequence is TGTGCCATCAGCCGGGACACCCCCTACGAGCAGTACTTC.